These 4 T cell receptor beta chains were sequenced from one sample in a study of cytomegalovirus exposure and HLA in healthy donors. Assay used: immunoSEQ multiplex PCR; TCRdb lists only in-frame clones, some missing. This sample yields 150,000 or so clones, of which around nine tenths are seen a single time; about a fifth belongs to the top ten. Sequencing was carried out using PBMCs. Receptors originate from a man aged 18 to 30 in good health and CMV-seropositive.

This chain links TRBV9 with TRBJ2-7, with TRBD2 as a possible D gene (7 bases). The CDR3 runs to 15 residues. Germline assignment: CDR1 SGDLS and CDR2 YYNGEE. V lost 0 bases and J 6 bases, leaving 16 bases between the germline ends. Here the CDR3 reads CASSVGGGRISEQYF. The DNA of the CDR3 is TGTGCCAGCAGCGTAGGCGGGGGCCGAATTAGCGAGCAGTACTTC.

The CDR3 region has the DNA TGTGCCAGCAGCCCACGGGACAGCCTCTCTGGAAACACCATATATTTT. It is translated as CASSPRDSLSGNTIYF. The chain is built from TRBV7-9 and TRBJ1-3; 7 bases align to TRBD1. J lost 0 bases, V lost 5 bases, and 7 bases had no gene match. Looked up from germline, CDR1 is SEHNR and CDR2 is FQNEAQ (reference sequence). CDR3 length: 16 amino acids.

The chain combines TRBV6-6 with TRBJ2-5, with D perhaps matching TRBD1 (6 bases). The V gene lost 8 bases and the J gene lost 2 bases, with 12 bases spanning the gap. The CDR3 totals 13 residues. CDR1 and CDR2 from the germline V gene are MNHNY and SVGAGI (reference sequence). CDR3 in DNA: TGTGCCAGCGGCAACGGACAGCAAGAGACCCAGTACTTC. This encodes CASGNGQQETQYF.

This rearrangement joins TRBV9 to TRBJ1-2; 7 positions agree with TRBD1. CDR1 is SGDLS and CDR2 is YYNGEE in the germline V gene. The CDR3 has 13 amino acids. V dropped 4 bases and J dropped 2; count of bases not matched to a gene: 2. Here the CDR3 reads CASSTDRNYGYTF. The CDR3, as DNA: TGTGCCAGCAGCACGGACAGGAACTATGGCTACACCTTC.